The next 11 T cell receptor beta chains were all read from a single sample in a study of post-analysis software for immune sequencing data. Incorporated into the TCR beta cDNA libraries were unique molecular identifiers, which served to reduce PCR and sequencing biases. From the PCR reads, TCRdb called clonotypes with MiXCR, one entry per CDR3 protein. The sample includes roughly 600,000 distinct CDR3 sequences, roughly 40% of them seen just once. Their specific antigens are unknown. Regarding the study as a whole: Among a few TRBV segments more frequent in patients than controls were TRBV5-6, TRBV5-1 and TRBV20-1.

Source material: blood. Receptors were obtained from a girl between 10 and 17 years old with multiple sclerosis.

This chain connects TRBV10-3 to TRBJ2-5; 7 bases line up with TRBD2. Germline trimming cut 5 bases from V and 3 bases from J; bases unmatched to any gene: 12. The CDR3 spans 16 residues. The germline V gene has CDR1 ENHRY and CDR2 SYGVKD. The chain's CDR3 is CAISRSEGGGEETQYF. Here the CDR3 DNA reads TGTGCCATCAGTCGCTCCGAGGGCGGGGGTGAAGAGACCCAGTACTTC.

The chain carries TRBV5-1 and TRBJ2-6; D gene unclear. CDR1 SGHRS and CDR2 YFSETQ come from the germline V gene. CDR3 length: 15 amino acids. Between the trimmed V and J ends, which lost 5 bases and 0 bases, there was a span of 9 bases. The CDR3: CASRTDPSGANVLTF. The CDR3 DNA follows: TGCGCCAGCAGAACCGACCCCTCTGGGGCCAACGTCCTGACTTTC.

This clonotype has just a few counts. One end of the junction varies from germline; a read error may be responsible. The chain has TRBV3-1 and TRBJ1-1; D is possibly TRBD1 (5 bases). CDR1 is LGHDT, CDR2 YNNKEL, per germline (reference sequence). The CDR3 totals 13 residues. CDR3 bases: TGTGCCAACAGCCAAGATCTGATTGCAGGGGCTTTCTTT. It specifies CANSQDLIAGAFF.

The chain couples TRBV9 to TRBJ1-1; 7 bases line up with TRBD1. The germline CDR1 and CDR2 sequences are SGDLS and YYNGEE. The CDR3 length is 16 residues. J was trimmed by 6 bases and V by 0 bases; bases with no gene match: 11. This CDR3 reads CASSVAWDSIGSEAFF. The CDR3 coding sequence is TGTGCCAGCAGCGTAGCTTGGGACAGTATAGGCTCTGAAGCTTTCTTT.

This clonotype was counted a few times. This chain joins TRBV6-5 and TRBJ2-5; no clear D. The V and J ends lost 2 bases and 7 bases respectively, with 11 bases between them. The CDR3 runs 13 residues. The V gene's germline CDR1 is MNHEY and CDR2 SVGAGI. In nucleotides, the CDR3 is TGTGCCAGCAGTTACGGTGTCTCTGGGACCCAGTACTTC. Its translation: CASSYGVSGTQYF.

This clonotype was picked up a small number of times. The genes are TRBV7-2 and TRBJ2-3; D gene ambiguous. Trimming took 5 bases from V and 6 from J, leaving 6 bases between them. The germline CDR1 and CDR2 sequences are SGHTA and FQGNSA. The CDR3 runs to 11 residues. CDR3 sequence reads: CASSPKDTQYF. CDR3 nucleotides: TGTGCCAGCAGCCCCAAGGATACGCAGTATTTT.

The rearrangement joins TRBV5-1 to TRBJ2-5, with no clear D. Germline V gene sequence: CDR1 SGHRS, CDR2 YFSETQ. The V end lost 6 bases, the J end lost 1 base, and 13 bases lay between the germline ends. The CDR3 has 14 amino acids. The CDR3 here is CASTERTAQETQYF. The CDR3 DNA follows: TGCGCCAGCACAGAGAGGACGGCCCAAGAGACCCAGTACTTC. The full variable domain, in which reference TRBV5-1 and TRBJ2-5 provide the parts outside the CDR3, is KAGVTQTPRYLIKTRGQQVTLSCSPISGHRSVSWYQQTPGQGLQFLFEYFSETQRNKGNFPGRFSGRQFSNSRSEMNVSTLELGDSALYLCASTERTAQETQYFGPGTRLLVL.

The V and J genes are TRBV6-5 and TRBJ2-4; 7 bases are shared with TRBD2. From germline, CDR1 is MNHEY and CDR2 SVGAGI. The trim removed 2 bases at V and 3 bases at J, leaving 16 bases unmatched. The CDR3 contains 19 residues. The CDR3 spells CASSYRGGGEDSVKNIQYF. As DNA, the CDR3 is TGTGCCAGCAGTTACCGGGGCGGGGGAGAAGATTCGGTCAAAAACATTCAGTACTTC.

V is TRBV20-1 and J is TRBJ1-6; tentative D call: TRBD1 (6 bases). The germline V and J ends were trimmed by 5 bases and 10 bases, with 12 bases remaining between them. The CDR3 is made up of 12 amino acids. Germline CDR1 is DFQATT and CDR2 is SNEGSKA (reference sequence). CDR3 in amino acids: CSAGSGDSPLHF. The CDR3 DNA sequence: TGCAGTGCTGGATCAGGGGACTCACCCCTCCACTTT.

The genes are TRBV7-2 and TRBJ2-1, with D possibly being TRBD1 (6 bases). The length of the CDR3 is 14 residues. V dropped 4 bases and J dropped 4 bases, with 11 bases sitting between them. Per the germline V gene, CDR1 is SGHTA and CDR2 is FQGNSA. In nucleotides, the CDR3 is TGTGCCAGCAGCTCAGGGGTCAAATACAATGAGCAGTTCTTC. Protein sequence: CASSSGVKYNEQFF.

The chain combines TRBV6-5 with TRBJ1-1, with D uncertain. In germline, CDR1 is MNHEY, CDR2 SVGAGI. V gave up 4 bases and J gave up 3 bases, with 9 bases separating them. CDR3 length: 13 amino acids. CDR3 amino acids: CASSSAGDTEAFF. The CDR3 DNA sequence: TGTGCCAGCAGTTCTGCCGGGGACACTGAAGCTTTCTTT.